This TCR beta chain is from a study of blood T cell repertoires in COVID-19 (TCRdb year 2020). For the wider study: Samples from collaborators originated in the United States, Italy and Spain and spanned both the acute and convalescent phases of COVID-19. The material from the prospective study consisted of cDNA or gDNA derived from T cells, B-cell-depleted T cells, or PBMCs. The dataset comprised deeply sampled blood TCRbeta repertoires from subjects exposed to, actively infected with, or recovered from COVID-19. The repertoires were released in a freely available public database meant as a resource for research on the immune response to SARS-CoV-2. Samples were obtained from the ongoing ImmuneRACE study (first 160 participants) and from about 1,300 subjects provided by 6 global collaborators. Nearly every sample came with metadata listing a de-identified subject ID, COVID-19 status, age in years and sex. HLA class I and class II types, where available, came from metadata supplied by the sample provider rather than from assay-based typing. Broader findings and caveats from the paper: How much clinical and demographic metadata was included differed by source and by participant, and the metadata was provided uncurated.

Remarks on this clone: What antigen it recognizes has not been identified. Base-call qualities are not available, and no considerably larger clone is one nucleotide away.

TCRbeta CDR3 regions were amplified from genomic DNA by means of the immunoSEQ Assay, a bias-controlled multiplex PCR. Under the source paper's analysis protocol: The number of nucleated cells in each sample was estimated from the amplification of reference gene primers within the assay. Sequence reads were collapsed and filtered to measure the absolute abundance of every unique TCRbeta CDR3 rearrangement. For each sample, productive Simpson clonality was calculated as the square root of Simpson's diversity index across productive rearrangements. TCRdb holds this immuneACCESS table with in-frame rearrangements only. Some clones are missing; in checked studies, unresolved V genes explain under half, and the rest has no known cause. The V and J calls and clone size are taken from that table; D and trimming were inferred from the DNA. Recorded for this sample are about 370,000 clones; around 87% of them occurred a single time. The ten largest clonotypes hold around 7% of the sample.

The collaborating institutions used their own protocols to collect whole blood in K2EDTA tubes. For TCRbeta analysis, collaborators shipped samples in one of three forms: frozen whole blood, isolated PBMCs, or DNA extracted from either of those sample types. The sample taken for sequencing was peripheral blood. This TCR derives from a man aged 18 to 35 with active or convalescent COVID-19.

The CDR3 has the sequence CASSEGGTQYF. DNA sequence: TGTGCCAGCAGTGAAGGAGGGACGCAGTATTTT. This chain is built from TRBV2 and TRBJ2-3; TRBD2 is a possible D gene, resting on 5 matching bases. Deletion took 1 base off V and 9 bases off J, with a span of 5 bases between the germline ends. According to the germline V gene, CDR1 reads SNHLY and CDR2 reads FYNNEI. Including cysteine and phenylalanine, the CDR3 has 11 amino acids. Only the CDR3 DNA stays, 33 bases, in frame from base 1.